This T cell receptor beta chain was identified in a study of blood T cell repertoires in COVID-19. Clones were read by immunoSEQ multiplex PCR, and TCRdb kept only the in-frame ones, dropping some. The sample shows 190,000 or so clones, about 83% of them seen only once. Deletions cut 6 bases from V and 1 base from J, with 15 bases between. The CDR3 consists of 15 residues. In germline, CDR1 is LGHDT, CDR2 YNNKEL (reference sequence). The V and J genes are TRBV3-1 (or the pseudogene TRBV3-2) and TRBJ1-1; no firm D call. The clonotype originates from a middle-aged man with active or convalescent COVID-19. The material sequenced was peripheral blood. CDR3 sequence reads: CASRQHSGSNTEAFF. CDR3 bases: TGTGCCAGCAGACAACACAGCGGATCGAACACTGAAGCTTTCTTT.